This T cell receptor beta chain was found in a study of vaccination and CD4 T cells after COVID-19. Germline CDR1 SGHTA, CDR2 FQGNSA. The CDR3 spans 13 residues. V lost 4 bases, J lost 5 bases, and 4 bases stayed unmatched. Of note for this clonotype: Its specificity is unknown.

As to treatment: roughly 11-day PBMC culture with coronavirus spike peptide pools or control peptides (ViraFEST assay). The Oncomine TCR Beta short-read assay generated sequence data from the DNA of cultured CD4+ T cells. In TCRdb, the PCR reads were re-called with MiXCR into one record per CDR3 protein. The data hold about 13,000 distinct CDR3 sequences, with around half observed a single time. Material for sequencing was CD4+ T cells from blood, cultured in vitro. The source of this sequence is a human donor who had recovered from COVID-19. The J gene is TRBJ1-1, the V gene TRBV7-2; 7 nucleotides agree with TRBD1. The CDR3 spells CASSSTGRTEAFF. CDR3 coding DNA: TGTGCCAGCAGCTCGACAGGGCGGACTGAAGCTTTCTTT.